Shown below are 24 T cell receptor beta chains from a single sample sequenced in a study of glioma-infiltrating T cells after dendritic cell vaccination. The data were produced by immunoSEQ multiplex PCR, yet TCRdb's version contains in-frame clones alone and is incomplete. The repertoire consists of over 55,000 clones, with approximately 80% occurring once and the leading ten covering 7.9%. The material sequenced was blood, taken before dendritic cell vaccination. Source of these receptors: a human donor with glioblastoma.

The chain uses TRBV5-8 and TRBJ2-7; 12 bases line up with TRBD2. The V gene's germline CDR1 is SGHTS and CDR2 YDEGEE. The CDR3 consists of 17 residues. J lost 2 bases, V lost 1 base, and 7 bases had no gene match. The CDR3 DNA is TGTGCCAGCAGCTTGACTAGCGGGGGGCTTTTAACCTACGAGCAGTACTTC. It encodes CASSLTSGGLLTYEQYF. Variable domain in full (rest from reference TRBV5-8 and TRBJ2-7): EAGVTQSPTHLIKTRGQQATLRCSPISGHTSVYWYQQALGLGLQFLLWYDEGEERNRGNFPPRFSGRQFPNYSSELNVNALELEDSALYLCASSLTSGGLLTYEQYFGPGTRLTVT.

The chain combines TRBV7-9 with TRBJ2-3; tentative D call: TRBD1 (5 bases). The germline V gene encodes CDR1 SEHNR and CDR2 FQNEAQ (reference sequence). This CDR3 comprises 14 residues. V lost 1 base and J 2 bases, leaving 7 bases between the germline ends. The CDR3 sequence is CASSLGRDTDTQYF. CDR3 DNA: TGTGCCAGCAGCTTAGGCAGGGACACAGATACGCAGTATTTT.

This clone was found a few times. The chain uses TRBV4-1 and TRBJ1-3, with D perhaps matching TRBD1 (6 bases). CDR1 MGHRA and CDR2 YSYEKL come from the germline V gene. The CDR3 length is 16 residues. V was clipped by 1 base and J by 1 base, with 11 bases between them. The CDR3 here is CASSQAGRGSGNTIYF. The CDR3 region has the DNA TGCGCCAGCAGCCAAGCTGGCAGGGGATCTGGAAACACCATATATTTT.

This clone came up once. The V gene is TRBV19, the J gene TRBJ2-5, with D tentatively TRBD1 (7 bases). Gene TRBJ2-7 matches the end of the DNA better, so the J call may be wrong. Looked up from germline, CDR1 is LNHDA and CDR2 is SQIVND (reference sequence). The CDR3 length is 14 residues. The CDR3 sequence is CASSMTGTSYEQYF. CDR3 in DNA: TGTGCCAGTAGCATGACAGGGACTTCCTACGAGCAGTACTTC.

The genes are TRBV19 and TRBJ2-5, with 9 nucleotides matching TRBD2. This CDR3 comprises 17 residues. Germline V lookup: CDR1 LNHDA, CDR2 SQIVND (reference sequence). Trimming took 8 bases from V and 4 from J; bases not matched to a gene: 17. The CDR3 loop is CASRRRGGSGSPETQYF. CDR3 nucleotides: TGTGCCAGTCGAAGGCGGGGGGGCTCGGGGAGCCCAGAGACCCAGTACTTC.

The chain couples TRBV7-6 to TRBJ1-1; D call uncertain. This CDR3 is built from 16 residues. Germline values: CDR1 SGHVS, CDR2 FNYEAQ. The V end lost 5 bases, the J end lost 5 bases, and 21 bases lay between the germline ends. The CDR3 reads CASSPGRGLTGTEAFF. For the CDR3, the DNA is TGTGCCAGCAGCCCGGGCCGAGGCCTGACGGGAACTGAAGCTTTCTTT. Variable domain in full (rest from reference TRBV7-6 and TRBJ1-1): GAGVSQSPRYKVTKRGQDVALRCDPISGHVSLYWYRQALGQGPEFLTYFNYEAQQDKSGLPNDRFSAERPEGSISTLTIQRTEQRDSAMYRCASSPGRGLTGTEAFFGQGTRLTVV.

This chain joins TRBV25-1 and TRBJ1-1, with D hard to call. The CDR3 loop spans 13 amino acids. Trimming pared 3 bases from V and 2 bases from J, leaving 7 bases between. Germline V gives CDR1 MGHDK, CDR2 SYGVNS. CDR3 residues: CASSEVGNTEAFF. CDR3 coding DNA: TGTGCCAGCAGTGAGGTCGGTAACACTGAAGCTTTCTTT.

The V call is TRBV6-6, the J call TRBJ1-3, with a weak D call TRBD1 (6 bases). The V gene's germline CDR1 is MNHNY and CDR2 SVGAGI (reference sequence). The CDR3 has 14 amino acids. V dropped 5 bases and J dropped 4 bases, with 12 bases sitting between them. Here the CDR3 DNA reads TGTGCCAGCAGTCGCAGGGGTTCAGGAAACACCATATATTTT. Translation: CASSRRGSGNTIYF.

The chain combines TRBV2 with TRBJ1-1, with D maybe TRBD1 (5 bases). V lost 3 bases to trimming and J lost 1 base, with 9 bases between them. This CDR3 is 14 amino acids long. Germline CDR1 reads SNHLY; CDR2 reads FYNNEI. The CDR3 protein is CASSEQGKNTEAFF. The CDR3 DNA follows: TGTGCCAGCAGTGAGCAGGGAAAGAACACTGAAGCTTTCTTT.

This clone has a handful of counts. The chain uses TRBV30 and TRBJ2-7, with D tentatively TRBD2 (5 bases). V lost 3 bases and J lost 3, with 12 bases in between. The CDR3 is 13 residues long. From germline, CDR1 is GTSNPN and CDR2 SVGIG (reference sequence). CDR3 DNA sequence: TGTGCCTGGAGGGCGGGTAATAACTACGAGCAGTACTTC. Its translation is CAWRAGNNYEQYF.

The gene calls are TRBV7-3 and TRBJ1-2; TRBD1 is a possible D gene (6 bases). Germline CDR1 SGHTA, CDR2 FQGTGA. With 3 bases removed from V and 8 bases from J, the gap between germline ends came to 13 bases. The CDR3 contains 13 residues. The CDR3 protein is CASSFGGLEGYTF. Here the CDR3 DNA reads TGTGCCAGCAGCTTCGGGGGGCTGGAGGGCTACACCTTC.

The chain has TRBV4-2 and TRBJ1-2; D possibly corresponds to TRBD1 (5 bases). V was shortened by 1 base and J by 5 bases, with 14 bases between the two germline ends. The CDR3 contains 15 residues. CDR1 is LGHNA, CDR2 YNFKEQ, per germline. For the CDR3, the DNA is TGTGCCAGCAGCCAAGGGACGGGAGAGGGGTATGGCTACACCTTC. The encoded protein is CASSQGTGEGYGYTF.

This clone is a singleton in its sample. V and J are TRBV15 and TRBJ2-7; possibly TRBD1 for D (5 bases). The V and J ends lost 1 base and 5 bases respectively, with 12 bases between them. The CDR3 is 14 amino acids. The V gene's germline CDR1 is LNHNV and CDR2 YYDKDF (reference sequence). As DNA, the CDR3 is TGTGCCACCAGCAGAGGGGGCACAGACCACGAGCAGTACTTC. Translating gives CATSRGGTDHEQYF. The entire variable domain, with the rest obtained from reference TRBV15 and TRBJ2-7, is as follows: DAMVIQNPRYQVTQFGKPVTLSCSQTLNHNVMYWYQQKSSQAPKLLFHYYDKDFNNEADTPDNFQSRRPNTSFCFLDIRSPGLGDTAMYLCATSRGGTDHEQYFGPGTRLTVT.

The V and J genes are TRBV29-1 and TRBJ2-6; tentatively, D is TRBD1 (5 bases). Per germline, CDR1 SQVTM and CDR2 ANQGSEA. The CDR3 contains 16 residues. V lost 1 base, J lost 4 bases, and 14 bases lay in between. In DNA, the CDR3 is TGCAGCGTTGAAGCACTAAGGGGATCCGGGGCCAACGTCCTGACTTTC. Residues: CSVEALRGSGANVLTF.

The chain has TRBV13 and TRBJ2-1; no clear D. Germline lookup yields CDR1 PRHDT and CDR2 FYEKMQ (reference sequence). The length of the CDR3 is 11 residues. V was pared by 5 bases and J by 3 bases, with 2 bases between. CDR3 residues: CASSRYNEQFF. CDR3 bases: TGTGCCAGCAGCCGCTACAATGAGCAGTTCTTC.

The chain couples TRBV4-1 to TRBJ2-7, with 8 bases fitting TRBD1. The CDR3 has 16 amino acids. V was clipped by 1 base and J by 1 base; unmatched bases: 6. CDR1 MGHRA and CDR2 YSYEKL come from the germline V gene. This chain's CDR3 is CASSQGGRQGSYEQYF. In nucleotides, the CDR3 is TGCGCCAGCAGCCAAGGGGGCCGACAGGGGTCCTACGAGCAGTACTTC.

The chain is built from TRBV5-4 and TRBJ2-3, with D perhaps TRBD1 (7 bases). Germline CDR1 is SGHNT and CDR2 is YYREEE (reference sequence). The CDR3 consists of 17 residues. V gave up 4 bases and J gave up 6 bases, with 24 bases separating them. CDR3 sequence reads: CASSMNGGQRVRDTQYF. DNA of the CDR3: TGTGCCAGCAGCATGAACGGGGGACAGAGGGTAAGGGATACGCAGTATTTT. Using reference TRBV5-4 and TRBJ2-3 for the parts outside the CDR3, the full variable domain is ETGVTQSPTHLIKTRGQQVTLRCSSQSGHNTVSWYQQALGQGPQFIFQYYREEENGRGNFPPRFSGLQFPNYSSELNVNALELDDSALYLCASSMNGGQRVRDTQYFGPGTRLTVL.

The rearrangement links TRBV9 to TRBJ2-3, with 16 bases aligning to TRBD2. Germline assignment: CDR1 SGDLS and CDR2 YYNGEE. The CDR3 contains 19 residues. The J segment lost 1 base and the V segment lost 3 bases, leaving 8 bases of the junction unmatched. The CDR3 coding sequence is TGTGCCAGCAGCGCACGAGGGACTAGCGGGGGGGCGGGCACAGATACGCAGTATTTT. The encoded protein is CASSARGTSGGAGTDTQYF.

Written as DNA, the CDR3 is TGTGCCAGCAGCGAGACCTCGGGACTAGCGGAAGGAATCACCGGGGAGCTGTTTTTT. This encodes CASSETSGLAEGITGELFF. The rearrangement joins TRBV9 to TRBJ2-2, with 11 nucleotides matching TRBD2. Germline values: CDR1 SGDLS, CDR2 YYNGEE. V dropped 3 bases and J dropped 4; count of bases not matched to a gene: 14. There are 19 residues in the CDR3.

The V and J genes are TRBV9 and TRBJ2-7, with TRBD2 identical over 8 bases. The CDR3 is 15 residues long. The V gene's germline CDR1 is SGDLS and CDR2 YYNGEE. V was pared by 0 bases and J by 2 bases, with 4 bases of the junction left unmatched. The CDR3 DNA reads TGTGCCAGCAGCGTAGGTACAGCGGGGGCCTACGAGCAGTACTTC. Translated, it gives CASSVGTAGAYEQYF.

Of note for this clone: No conserved phenylalanine or tryptophan ends this CDR3, so it is likely a read error. The chain couples TRBV7-2 to TRBJ2-7; TRBD2 might be the D (6 bases). V lost 5 bases, J lost 7 bases, and 18 bases lay in between. The V gene's germline CDR1 is SGHTA and CDR2 FQGNSA. This CDR3 comprises 14 residues. The CDR3 DNA follows: TGTGCCAGCAGCGTCACAGGAGCGGCGGGGGAGCAGTACCTC. The encoded protein is CASSVTGAAGEQYL.

This chain connects TRBV7-6 to TRBJ2-1; 8 bases align to TRBD2. The ends lost 5 bases at V and 6 bases at J; junction bases unmatched: 12. This CDR3 is built from 16 residues. Germline CDR1 is SGHVS and CDR2 is FNYEAQ. CDR3 in amino acids: CASSPSGGDPLNEQFF. The CDR3 nucleotides read TGTGCCAGCAGCCCCTCGGGAGGGGATCCGCTCAATGAGCAGTTCTTC.

V is TRBV19 and J is TRBJ1-5; D gene unclear. CDR1 is LNHDA, CDR2 SQIVND, per germline (reference sequence). V lost 0 bases, J lost 11 bases, and 11 bases lay in between. The CDR3 spans 13 residues. In nucleotides, the CDR3 is TGTGCCAGTAGTATAGACCTCTTTAGAGCCCAGCATTTT. The encoded protein is CASSIDLFRAQHF.

The chain has TRBV19 and TRBJ1-1; 10 bases are a match to TRBD1. Losses at the gene ends were 7 bases for V and 5 bases for J; bases not matched to a gene: 7. Germline CDR1 reads LNHDA; CDR2 reads SQIVND (reference sequence). This CDR3 contains 14 residues. The CDR3 loop is CASTRDRGMTEAFF. The DNA for the CDR3 is TGTGCCAGTACCCGGGACAGGGGAATGACTGAAGCTTTCTTT.